Below, 32 T cell receptor beta chains from the same sample are listed, as sequenced in a study of blood T cell repertoires in COVID-19. Data came from immunoSEQ multiplex PCR; TCRdb stores just in-frame clones and leaves some out. Of roughly 290,000 clones in the sample, 80% to 85% were seen once. Material: peripheral blood. The receptors shown here come from a person aged 70 to 79 with COVID-19, enrolled during active disease.

This clone occurred once. The chain uses TRBV2 and TRBJ2-7; 7 bases match TRBD1. Germline loops: CDR1 SNHLY, CDR2 FYNNEI. Unmatched junction bases numbered 10, after V lost 7 bases and J lost 1 base. This CDR3 region has 15 residues. CDR3 region: CASTLTGSGSYEQYF. As DNA, the CDR3 is TGTGCCAGCACTTTGACAGGGAGTGGGTCCTACGAGCAGTACTTC.

The chain recombines TRBV4-2 with TRBJ1-1; weak D call: TRBD1 (6 bases). The CDR3 is 17 residues long. V lost 1 base and J lost 0, with 15 bases in between. The germline CDR1 and CDR2 sequences are LGHNA and YNFKEQ. The CDR3 here is CASSQADRIDLNTEAFF. CDR3 nucleotide sequence: TGTGCCAGCAGCCAAGCTGACAGGATTGATTTGAACACTGAAGCTTTCTTT.

The J gene is TRBJ2-1, the V gene TRBV5-1; 8 bases line up with TRBD2. Germline V gene lookup returns CDR1 SGHRS and CDR2 YFSETQ. The trim removed 2 bases at V and 0 bases at J, leaving 7 bases unmatched. The CDR3 extends over 17 amino acids. CDR3 in DNA: TGCGCCAGCAGCTTATCGGGGAGCGGGAGCTCCTACAATGAGCAGTTCTTC. Amino acids: CASSLSGSGSSYNEQFF.

J is TRBJ1-2 and V is TRBV5-1; 11 bases map to TRBD1. Per the germline V gene, CDR1 is SGHRS and CDR2 is YFSETQ. After removal of 2 bases from V and 1 base from J, the junction contained 19 bases not matched to a gene. The CDR3 contains 21 residues. Here the CDR3 DNA reads TGCGCCAGCAGCTTTCCGGACAGGGGGCTTTCCATAGGGAACCATAACTATGGCTACACCTTC. The encoded protein is CASSFPDRGLSIGNHNYGYTF. Together with reference TRBV5-1 and TRBJ1-2, the CDR3 gives the full variable domain: KAGVTQTPRYLIKTRGQQVTLSCSPISGHRSVSWYQQTPGQGLQFLFEYFSETQRNKGNFPGRFSGRQFSNSRSEMNVSTLELGDSALYLCASSFPDRGLSIGNHNYGYTFGSGTRLTVV.

The chain has TRBV7-9 and TRBJ2-5, with a weak D call TRBD2 (6 bases). Germline V CDR1 and CDR2: SEHNR, FQNEAQ (reference sequence). V lost 2 bases to trimming and J lost 2 bases, with 9 bases between them. The CDR3 length is 14 residues. Here the CDR3 reads CASSLLGGQETQYF. The CDR3 bases are TGTGCCAGCAGCTTACTCGGGGGTCAAGAGACCCAGTACTTC.

The chain is built from TRBV28 and TRBJ1-5, with unresolved D. CDR1 and CDR2 (germline): MDHEN, SYDVKM. V was shortened by 2 bases and J by 4 bases, with 15 bases between the two germline ends. The CDR3 consists of 16 residues. CDR3: CASSLRLSGKNQPQHF. In nucleotides, the CDR3 is TGTGCCAGCAGTTTACGGCTCTCGGGGAAGAATCAGCCCCAGCATTTT. Variable domain in full (rest from reference TRBV28 and TRBJ1-5): DVKVTQSSRYLVKRTGEKVFLECVQDMDHENMFWYRQDPGLGLRLIYFSYDVKMKEKGDIPEGYSVSREKKERFSLILESASTNQTSMYLCASSLRLSGKNQPQHFGDGTRLSIL.

The chain joins TRBV28 to TRBJ2-3; D remains unclear. The V end was cut by 1 base, the J end by 2 bases, with 10 bases between. CDR3 size: 15 residues. Germline V gene lookup returns CDR1 MDHEN and CDR2 SYDVKM. The CDR3 region is CASSLFLPTTDTQYF. DNA for the CDR3: TGTGCCAGCAGTTTATTCCTTCCTACCACAGATACGCAGTATTTT. The variable domain in full, completed from reference TRBV28 and TRBJ2-3, reads DVKVTQSSRYLVKRTGEKVFLECVQDMDHENMFWYRQDPGLGLRLIYFSYDVKMKEKGDIPEGYSVSREKKERFSLILESASTNQTSMYLCASSLFLPTTDTQYFGPGTRLTVL.

This chain connects TRBV11-2 to TRBJ2-5; D ambiguous. Germline assignment: CDR1 SGHAT and CDR2 FQNNGV. Trimming pared 2 bases from V and 7 bases from J, leaving 5 bases between. The CDR3 has 11 amino acids. The CDR3 loop reads CASSLPGTQYF. The CDR3 DNA is TGTGCCAGCAGCTTACCAGGGACCCAGTACTTC.

This chain joins TRBV9 and TRBJ1-3; 9 bases line up with TRBD1. CDR3 length equals 13 residues. V was pared by 3 bases and J by 7 bases, with 2 bases of the junction left unmatched. The germline V gene has CDR1 SGDLS and CDR2 YYNGEE. The CDR3 DNA follows: TGTGCCAGCAGCGCGGACAGGGGTAACACCATATATTTT. It yields the protein CASSADRGNTIYF.

This clone was detected a few times. The chain employs TRBV30 and TRBJ2-5, with D unclear. V was clipped by 2 bases and J by 5 bases, with 12 bases between them. Germline V gives CDR1 GTSNPN, CDR2 SVGIG (reference sequence). The CDR3 is made up of 13 amino acids. CDR3 amino acids: CAWSLSASETQYF. The CDR3 coding sequence is TGTGCCTGGAGTCTCTCCGCGTCGGAGACCCAGTACTTC.

This rearrangement joins TRBV13 to TRBJ2-1, with TRBD2 matching 16 bases. Trimming cost V 4 bases and J 3 bases; bases outside gene matches: 9. The length of the CDR3 is 19 residues. The germline gives CDR1 PRHDT, CDR2 FYEKMQ (reference sequence). The chain's CDR3 is CASSSPGLAGGMGYNEQFF. CDR3 nucleotides: TGTGCCAGCAGCTCGCCGGGACTAGCGGGGGGGATGGGCTACAATGAGCAGTTCTTC. Based on the CDR3 plus reference TRBV13 and TRBJ2-1, the full variable domain is AAGVIQSPRHLIKEKRETATLKCYPIPRHDTVYWYQQGPGQDPQFLISFYEKMQSDKGSIPDRFSAQQFSDYHSELNMSSLELGDSALYFCASSSPGLAGGMGYNEQFFGPGTRLTVL.

This chain uses TRBV5-5 with TRBJ1-3, with D possibly matching TRBD1 (6 bases). The V end was cut by 2 bases, the J end by 0 bases, with 9 bases between. Per the germline V gene, CDR1 is SGHKS and CDR2 is YYEKEE (reference sequence). The CDR3 runs 15 residues. The DNA of the CDR3 is TGTGCCAGCAGCTTAGGGGGTTCCTCTGGAAACACCATATATTTT. Translated, it gives CASSLGGSSGNTIYF.

The rearrangement uses TRBV19 and TRBJ2-1; 9 positions match TRBD1. Per the germline V gene, CDR1 is LNHDA and CDR2 is SQIVND (reference sequence). V gave up 4 bases and J gave up 4 bases; unmatched junction bases: 8. There are 16 residues in the CDR3. The CDR3 reads CASSTIPGQGYNEQFF. DNA for the CDR3: TGTGCCAGTAGTACAATTCCGGGACAGGGATACAATGAGCAGTTCTTC.

The chain joins TRBV29-1 to TRBJ2-3; tentatively, D is TRBD2 (6 bases). V was cut by 5 bases and J by 4 bases, with 13 bases left in between. The length of the CDR3 is 13 residues. Germline V gene data show CDR1 as SQVTM and CDR2 as ANQGSEA. CDR3 nucleotides: TGCAGCGTTCCGGGAGAGGTCTCAGATACGCAGTATTTT. Translation gives CSVPGEVSDTQYF.

This chain joins TRBV24-1 and TRBJ2-1, with TRBD2 identical over 7 bases. J was trimmed by 4 bases and V by 4 bases; bases with no gene match: 9. Per the germline V gene, CDR1 is KGHDR and CDR2 is SFDVKD. The CDR3 has 16 amino acids. As DNA, the CDR3 is TGTGCCACCAGTGACCCCCGGGGGGTGAGGTACAATGAGCAGTTCTTC. Amino acids: CATSDPRGVRYNEQFF.

The rearrangement uses TRBV4-1 and TRBJ1-2, with D unclear. The CDR3 spans 16 residues. The germline V and J ends were trimmed by 3 bases and 4 bases, with 18 bases remaining between them. CDR1 is MGHRA, CDR2 YSYEKL, per germline. CDR3: CASSQSPIGRGYGYTF. The CDR3 nucleotides read TGCGCCAGCAGCCAGTCCCCCATTGGGAGAGGCTATGGCTACACCTTC.

V is TRBV10-3 and J is TRBJ1-5; D gene unclear. The CDR3 covers 16 residues. The V and J ends lost 5 bases and 1 base respectively, with 15 bases between them. Germline V gene sequence: CDR1 ENHRY, CDR2 SYGVKD. The CDR3 loop reads CAISPAPIWSNQPQHF. CDR3 DNA sequence: TGTGCCATCAGTCCAGCGCCCATATGGAGCAATCAGCCCCAGCATTTT.

The V call is TRBV6-2 or TRBV6-3, the J call TRBJ2-7, with TRBD2 identical over 8 bases. J gave up 4 bases and V 0 bases, and 2 bases lay outside the gene matches. The CDR3 totals 14 residues. Germline values: CDR1 MNHEY, CDR2 SVGEGT. The DNA for the CDR3 is TGTGCCAGCAGTTACTCCGGGACTAGATACGAGCAGTACTTC. This gives the protein CASSYSGTRYEQYF.

This rearrangement joins TRBV7-8 to TRBJ2-1, with 9 bases aligning to TRBD2. The CDR3 consists of 15 residues. V lost 1 base to trimming and J lost 10 bases; unmatched junction nucleotides: 8. The germline CDR1 and CDR2 sequences are SGHVS and FQNEAQ. The CDR3 DNA sequence: TGTGCCAGCAGCTTAGACGGAGCGGGGGGAGACGAGCAGTTCTTC. The encoded protein is CASSLDGAGGDEQFF.

V is TRBV4-3 and J is TRBJ1-6; weak D call: TRBD1 (5 bases). Trimming pared 1 base from V and 8 bases from J, leaving 9 bases between. Looked up from germline, CDR1 is LGHNA and CDR2 is YSLEER. This CDR3 has 14 residues. CDR3 DNA: TGCGCCAGCAGCCAAGCAGGGTTTGATTCACCCCTCCACTTT. It yields the protein CASSQAGFDSPLHF.

The J gene is TRBJ1-3, the V gene TRBV3-1 (or the pseudogene TRBV3-2), with D hard to call. From germline, CDR1 is LGHDT and CDR2 YNNKEL (reference sequence). Trimming took 5 bases from V and 2 from J, leaving 7 bases between them. The CDR3 extends over 13 amino acids. The CDR3 spells CASSYQTGNTIYF. The DNA of the CDR3 is TGTGCCAGCAGCTATCAGACTGGAAACACCATATATTTT.

V usage is TRBV28 and J usage is TRBJ1-2, with 9 bases that match TRBD1. V shed 7 bases, J shed 4 bases, and the junction held 13 bases outside the gene matches. There are 16 residues in the CDR3. CDR1 and CDR2 from the germline V gene are MDHEN and SYDVKM. CDR3 sequence reads: CASKGSIGQGFYGYTF. The CDR3 DNA reads as TGTGCCAGCAAAGGCTCCATTGGACAGGGGTTCTATGGCTACACCTTC.

The chain employs TRBV19 and TRBJ2-2; D may be TRBD2 (5 bases). The CDR3 is 18 residues long. From germline, CDR1 is LNHDA and CDR2 SQIVND (reference sequence). V shed 7 bases and J shed 3 bases, with 24 bases lying between them. The CDR3 DNA is TGTGCCAGTATTAAGGGCTGGGGAGAGGCGGACGACACCGGGGAGCTGTTTTTT. Protein sequence: CASIKGWGEADDTGELFF.

This clone occurred once. The V and J genes are TRBV14 and TRBJ1-2; weak D call: TRBD1 (5 bases). CDR3 size: 14 residues. Germline values: CDR1 SGHDN, CDR2 FVKESK. Trimming took 0 bases from V and 2 from J, leaving 7 bases between them. The DNA for the CDR3 is TGTGCCAGCAGCCAAGATACAGGCAACTATGGCTACACCTTC. It is translated as CASSQDTGNYGYTF.

This clone was seen a single time. This chain joins TRBV6-2 or TRBV6-3 and TRBJ1-1; 7 bases map to TRBD1. Trimming took 0 bases from V and 5 from J; bases not matched to a gene: 6. This CDR3 has 15 amino acids. Germline V CDR1 and CDR2: MNHEY, SVGEGT. The CDR3 nucleotides are TGTGCCAGCAGTTACTCTAGGGGGCGGAGGACTGAAGCTTTCTTT. Protein sequence: CASSYSRGRRTEAFF.

The rearrangement links TRBV11-2 to TRBJ1-6; D gene uncertain. CDR1 is SGHAT, CDR2 FQNNGV, per germline. With 1 base removed from V and 0 bases from J, the gap between germline ends came to 4 bases. The CDR3 spans 15 residues. DNA of the CDR3: TGTGCCAGCAGCTTAGCGGGCTCCTATAATTCACCCCTCCACTTT. It encodes CASSLAGSYNSPLHF.

The V and J genes are TRBV5-4 and TRBJ2-1; maybe TRBD2 (6 bases). The V and J ends lost 0 bases and 5 bases respectively, with 9 bases between them. The germline V gene has CDR1 SGHNT and CDR2 YYREEE (reference sequence). The CDR3 contains 14 residues. This CDR3 is CASSLGIADNEQFF. The CDR3 DNA is TGTGCCAGCAGCTTGGGAATAGCGGACAATGAGCAGTTCTTC.

This clone was counted a single time. The rearrangement links TRBV4-1 to TRBJ2-1; tentative D call: TRBD1 (7 bases). CDR3 length: 21 amino acids. Germline-derived CDR1 and CDR2 are MGHRA and YSYEKL. V was clipped by 3 bases and J by 0 bases, with 27 bases between them. This CDR3 is CASSHPGRGAITSSSYNEQFF. Written as DNA, the CDR3 is TGCGCCAGCAGCCACCCCGGCAGGGGGGCGATAACCTCGAGCTCCTACAATGAGCAGTTCTTC.

Written as DNA, the CDR3 is TGTGCCAGCAGCTTGTTTTATGGGGGCAAGGATACGCAGTATTTT. The encoded protein is CASSLFYGGKDTQYF. The chain carries TRBV5-4 and TRBJ2-3; tentatively, D is TRBD1 (6 bases). The CDR3 consists of 15 residues. Germline lookup yields CDR1 SGHNT and CDR2 YYREEE (reference sequence). V was cut by 1 base and J by 6 bases, with 15 bases left in between.

The V call is TRBV3-1 (or the pseudogene TRBV3-2), the J call TRBJ1-1; perhaps TRBD1 as D (5 bases). The ends were cut back, 1 base at V and 4 bases at J, with 13 bases in the middle. The CDR3 totals 15 residues. CDR1 is LGHDT and CDR2 is YNNKEL in the germline V gene (reference sequence). CDR3 nucleotide sequence: TGTGCCAGCAGCCAAGGTCGGGGGACGGGCACTGAAGCTTTCTTT. It translates to CASSQGRGTGTEAFF.

The gene calls are TRBV28 and TRBJ2-7; TRBD1 aligns across 7 bases. V shed 0 bases, J shed 5 bases, and the junction held 10 bases outside the gene matches. Germline CDR1 is MDHEN and CDR2 is SYDVKM. The CDR3 is 16 residues long. The CDR3 reads CASSLWKGALFHEQYF. The CDR3 DNA reads TGTGCCAGCAGTTTATGGAAGGGGGCTTTGTTCCACGAGCAGTACTTC.

This chain uses TRBV9 with TRBJ2-1; 9 bases match TRBD2. Trimming removed 4 bases from V and 2 bases from J; junction bases left unmatched: 4. The CDR3 loop spans 15 amino acids. CDR1 is SGDLS and CDR2 is YYNGEE in the germline V gene. The CDR3 region is CASSRGGATYNEQFF. CDR3 in DNA: TGTGCCAGCAGCCGCGGGGGGGCAACCTACAATGAGCAGTTCTTC.